Listed here is a single T cell receptor beta chain. Its antigen is currently unknown. This sample was taken from a study of Graves' ophthalmopathy and Graves' hyperthyroidism. Researchers took RNA transcripts and amplified TCR beta CDR3 regions from them. RT-PCR with HTBI primers came first, then second-round multiplex PCR. TCRdb independently ran MiXCR on the multiplex PCR reads; one entry per CDR3 protein. The data show around 26,000 distinct CDR3 sequences, 48% seen once. General study results and limits: Using 13 signatures, a model distinguished ophthalmopathy from stable hyperthyroidism, reaching around 88% sensitivity and approximately 80% specificity.

Looked up from germline, CDR1 is LNHDA and CDR2 is SQIVND (reference sequence). The CDR3 spans 14 residues. The V end lost 0 bases, the J end lost 3 bases, and 6 bases lay between the germline ends. The authors enrolled newly diagnosed hyperthyroidism patients aged 18 to 65 with under 2 months' duration. Clinical symptoms, serum thyroxine, TRAb, thyroid ultrasound and orbital computed tomography were relied on for diagnosis. About 10 ml of fresh blood yielded the PBMCs by density gradient. This sequence was found in an adult woman with stable Graves' hyperthyroidism. Material: peripheral blood. J is TRBJ2-1 and V is TRBV19; D is unclear. This CDR3 reads CASSIDRGYNEQFF. The DNA for the CDR3 is TGTGCCAGTAGTATAGATCGCGGCTACAATGAGCAGTTCTTC.